This T cell receptor (beta chain) was sequenced during a study of blood T cell repertoires in COVID-19. Study information: Samples of COVID-19 (acute and convalescent) were obtained from the United States, Italy and Spain. Sources were T cells, B-cell-depleted T cells, or PBMCs; the material itself was cDNA or gDNA.

The protocol was immunoSEQ multiplex PCR, while the TCRdb copy is restricted to in-frame clones and leaves out a portion. This sample has fewer than 350,000 clones, with nearly 90% found just once. V lost 9 bases and J 6 bases, leaving 12 bases between the germline ends. CDR1 MNHEY and CDR2 SVGAGI come from the germline V gene. The CDR3 extends over 11 amino acids. This receptor was taken from a man between 18 and 29 years old with active or convalescent COVID-19. This chain links TRBV6-5 with TRBJ2-7; D might be TRBD2 (5 bases). What was sequenced was peripheral blood. In DNA form, the CDR3 reads TGTGCCAGGTCCCGGGATCCCGAGCAGTACTTC. This translates into CARSRDPEQYF.